Listed below are T cell receptor beta chains from one sample, sequenced in a study of blood T cell repertoires in COVID-19. Assay used: immunoSEQ multiplex PCR; TCRdb lists only in-frame clones, some missing. The data hold 220,000 or so clones, with 65% to 85% observed a single time. Sample: PBMCs or T cells enriched from blood (not recorded which). The receptors stem from a woman aged 55 to 70 who had recovered from COVID-19. Each CDR3 is given without its conserved first and last residue.

J	length	V	CDR3
TRBJ1-1	13	TRBV7-9	ASSLSLQSGTEAF
TRBJ1-1	14	TRBV19	ASSIGRGQGHTEAF
TRBJ1-4	13	TRBV7-6	ASSLGGHRDEKLF
TRBJ1-5	14	TRBV3-1/TRBV3-2	ASSPDRGYSNQPQH
TRBJ2-3	13	TRBV5-1	ASSDKAGSTDTQY
TRBJ2-1	13	TRBV12-5	ASGLVLAGDNEQF
TRBJ2-1	13	TRBV6-6	ASSITSGDGNEQF
TRBJ1-5	13	TRBV12-1	ASSSTGGTGQPQH
TRBJ2-7	13	TRBV7-9	ASSLEVADPYEQY
TRBJ1-3	12	TRBV13	ASSLQRSGNTIY
TRBJ1-5	12	TRBV18	ASSSSQRIQPQH
TRBJ1-4	13	TRBV6-1	ASSETGGRVEKLF
TRBJ1-2	13	TRBV2	ASSVRGRGRDGYT
TRBJ2-2	12	TRBV5-1	ASSNQGGTGELF
TRBJ1-5	14	TRBV6-1	ASSEVRAGNAQPQH
TRBJ2-3	8	TRBV29-1	SVQGDTQY
TRBJ2-3	14	TRBV7-2	ASSFRGRGYTDTQY
TRBJ1-3	11	TRBV3-1/TRBV3-2	ASSPKAGNTIY
TRBJ2-3	13	TRBV19	ASSMLAGSTDTQY
TRBJ2-4	12	TRBV10-3	AISPGTTPNIQY
TRBJ1-1	12	TRBV5-6	ASSEQGPGGEAF
TRBJ2-5	11	TRBV15	ASGTSGVETQY
TRBJ1-1	12	TRBV5-6	ASSHNGVRAEAF
TRBJ1-2	13	TRBV3-1/TRBV3-2	ASSQTNRANYGYT
TRBJ1-1	12	TRBV5-4	ASSWDRTNTEAF
TRBJ1-2	10	TRBV6-5	ATRGMANGYT
TRBJ2-3	13	TRBV3-1/TRBV3-2	ASSQTEGGWDTQY
TRBJ1-5	12	TRBV19	ASREGITSQPQH
TRBJ2-3	13	TRBV6-4	ASSDGTSDTDTQY
TRBJ1-3	14	TRBV10-3	AISERGVVSGNTIY
TRBJ1-1	13	TRBV5-1	ASSTDRPPNTEAF
TRBJ1-2	11	TRBV12-3/TRBV12-4	ASSFPTGVGYT
TRBJ1-3	15	TRBV4-2	ASSQPTGYSSGNTIY
TRBJ2-3	12	TRBV7-9	ASTLAGVSDTQY
TRBJ2-7	13	TRBV7-8	ASSPNPDSAYEQY
TRBJ1-1	11	TRBV30	AWSRSMNTEAF
TRBJ2-1	17	TRBV7-9	ASSLGRRAGAYKVDEQF
TRBJ1-6	13	TRBV6-5	ASSPGTGLYSPLH
TRBJ1-1	9	TRBV20-1	SARGLAEAF
TRBJ1-1	10	TRBV29-1	SGQVIGTEAF
TRBJ2-7	14	TRBV7-2	ASSPRQASGGSEQY
TRBJ1-1	13	TRBV5-1	ASSLAFQDTTEAF
TRBJ1-2	10	TRBV27	ASSSHRGSYT
TRBJ1-3	11	TRBV6-5	ATPTASGNTIY
TRBJ1-1	13	TRBV6-5	ASSRAQLRNTEAF
TRBJ1-1	11	TRBV19	ATGDRGGTEAF
TRBJ1-1	11	TRBV30	ACSGDRGGEAF